This T cell receptor (beta chain) was obtained from a study of blood T cell repertoires in COVID-19. Germline assignment: CDR1 LNHDA and CDR2 SQIVND (reference sequence). The CDR3 consists of 14 residues. The ends were cut back, 3 bases at V and 7 bases at J, with 15 bases in the middle. Data came from immunoSEQ multiplex PCR; TCRdb stores just in-frame clones and leaves some out. The data show about 200,000 clones, roughly nine tenths seen once. The source is a woman in her 70s with acute or convalescent COVID-19. Sample: peripheral blood. The chain links TRBV19 to TRBJ1-2; D perhaps matches TRBD1 (5 bases). The CDR3: CASSMQPGLFGYTF. Written as DNA, the CDR3 is TGTGCCAGTAGTATGCAACCGGGACTGTTTGGCTACACCTTC. The whole variable domain, remainder taken from reference TRBV19 and TRBJ1-2, is DGGITQSPKYLFRKEGQNVTLSCEQNLNHDAMYWYRQDPGQGLRLIYYSQIVNDFQKGDIAEGYSVSREKKESFPLTVTSAQKNPTAFYLCASSMQPGLFGYTFGSGTRLTVV.